The 13 T cell receptor beta chains reported below all come from one sample, sequenced in a study of CD8+CD57+ T cells in acquired aplastic anemia listed by TCRdb under 2018. The listed sequencing device is Illumina HiSeq 2000. Genomic DNA served as template for TCR beta VDJ combination and CDR3 sequence profiling. TCRdb applied fastp at Q25 and MiXCR to the public reads, then kept only in-frame beta chains. For every CDR3 protein sequence, its rows merge into one entry that carries the most common genes and DNA. The sample table contains more than 150,000 distinct CDR3 sequences; only one count was recorded for around half of them. About 2.9% of the sample goes to the ten largest clones. The patients picked for sequencing were ones in whom flow cytometry had shown an expansion of CD8+CD57+ cells. The source material was sorted CD4+, CD8+, or CD8+CD57+ T cells (not recorded which) from PBMCs. These receptors were obtained from a human donor with aplastic anemia.

The J gene is TRBJ2-7, the V gene TRBV7-2; the D is unclear. The length of the CDR3 is 14 residues. With 1 base removed from V and 2 bases from J, the gap between germline ends came to 9 bases. Germline-derived CDR1 and CDR2 are SGHTA and FQGNSA. Here the CDR3 DNA reads TGTGCCAGCAGCTTAGGGCAGGAGCCCTACGAGCAGTACGTC. It is translated as CASSLGQEPYEQYV.

This clonotype was detected only a few times. The V gene is TRBV7-6, the J gene TRBJ2-7; D is unclear. The V end lost 0 bases, the J end lost 4 bases, and 7 bases lay between the germline ends. CDR1 is SGHVS, CDR2 FNYEAQ, per germline. The CDR3 length is 13 residues. The CDR3 reads CASSLAVEYEQYF. The CDR3 DNA reads as TGTGCCAGCAGCTTAGCCGTAGAGTACGAGCAGTACTTC.

This clonotype was seen only a few times. Here the CDR3 omits its conserved ending phenylalanine or tryptophan, so a read error is the likely source. The limits of the CDR3 on the DNA are not certain, so only TCRdb's listed CDR3 is given. The chain carries TRBV24-1 and TRBJ2-7; no check of the table's D call, TRBD1, against the DNA was made. The germline gives CDR1 KGHDR, CDR2 SFDVKD. The CDR3 length equals 9 residues, ends included. The CDR3 spells CATSDWETG.

J is TRBJ1-6 and V is TRBV20-1, with D possibly TRBD1 on 6 matching bases. The CDR3 is 14 amino acids. Trimming removed 2 bases at V and 3 bases at J, with 8 bases between. CDR1 and CDR2 (germline): DFQATT, SNEGSKA (reference sequence). In DNA form, the CDR3 reads TGCAGTGCTAGACAGGGGATCTATAATTCACCCCTCCACTTT. Its translation: CSARQGIYNSPLHF.

This clonotype was found many times. J is TRBJ1-1 and V is TRBV19; maybe TRBD1 (6 bases). CDR1 and CDR2 from the germline V gene are LNHDA and SQIVND (reference sequence). Trimming took off 0 bases at V and 4 bases at J, with 12 bases between the two ends. The CDR3 runs 15 residues. CDR3 loop: CASSIDRGEGTEAFF. In nucleotides, the CDR3 is TGTGCCAGTAGTATAGATAGGGGGGAGGGCACTGAAGCTTTCTTT. Looking up the rest from reference TRBV19 and TRBJ1-1 gives the full variable domain: DGGITQSPKYLFRKEGQNVTLSCEQNLNHDAMYWYRQDPGQGLRLIYYSQIVNDFQKGDIAEGYSVSREKKESFPLTVTSAQKNPTAFYLCASSIDRGEGTEAFFGQGTRLTVV.

This clonotype was seen only a few times. The chain joins TRBV7-2 to TRBJ2-5; TRBD2 matches 11 bases. This CDR3 spans 15 amino acids. Unmatched junction bases numbered 4, after V lost 2 bases and J lost 5 bases. Germline CDR1 SGHTA, CDR2 FQGNSA. In DNA form, the CDR3 reads TGTGCCAGCAGCTTAAGACTAGCGGGGAGGGAGACCCAGTACTTC. The encoded protein is CASSLRLAGRETQYF.

Comment on this clonotype: This may arise from a read error, as a much more abundant clone is one base away. This chain connects TRBV27 to TRBJ1-5, with D perhaps TRBD1 (5 bases). This CDR3 is 13 amino acids long. The V gene's germline CDR1 is MNHEY and CDR2 SMNVEV (reference sequence). The CDR3 loop reads CVSSQGVIQPQHF. The CDR3 DNA reads as TGTGTCAGCAGTCAAGGGGTAATTCAGCCCCAGCATTTT.

Points on this clonotype: A much larger clone lies a single base off, so this may be a read error. The J gene is TRBJ2-1, the V gene TRBV9; maybe TRBD2 (6 bases). Germline V lookup: CDR1 SGDLS, CDR2 YYNGEE. The CDR3 spans 15 residues. The germline V and J ends were trimmed by 3 bases and 3 bases, with 13 bases remaining between them. CDR3 sequence reads: CASSAGEPNYNEQFF. The CDR3, as DNA: TGTGCCAGCAGCGCGGGAGAGCCTAACTACAATGAGCAGTTCTTC. Full variable domain (remainder filled in from reference TRBV9 and TRBJ2-1): DSGVTQTPKHLITATGQRVTLRCSPRSGDLSVYWYQQSLDQGLQFLIQYYNGEERAKGNILERFSAQQFPDLHSELNLSSLELGDSALYFCASSAGEPNYNEQFFGPGTRLTVL.

This clonotype was found many times. V gene TRBV7-2 combines with J gene TRBJ2-1, with D hard to call. V lost 5 bases and J 4 bases, leaving 12 bases between the germline ends. The CDR3 runs 14 residues. Looked up from germline, CDR1 is SGHTA and CDR2 is FQGNSA. CDR3 residues: CASSPNARYNEQFF. In nucleotides, the CDR3 is TGTGCCAGCAGCCCGAACGCCCGATACAATGAGCAGTTCTTC. Variable domain in full (rest from reference TRBV7-2 and TRBJ2-1): GAGVSQSPSNKVTEKGKDVELRCDPISGHTALYWYRQSLGQGLEFLIYFQGNSAPDKSGLPSDRFSAERTGGSVSTLTIQRTQQEDSAVYLCASSPNARYNEQFFGPGTRLTVL.

This clonotype has at least ten counts. The V and J genes are TRBV4-3 and TRBJ1-1; D might be TRBD1 (6 bases). Germline V gene sequence: CDR1 LGHNA, CDR2 YSLEER. This CDR3 region has 14 residues. The germline V and J ends were trimmed by 0 bases and 7 bases, with 12 bases remaining between them. The CDR3 is CASSQEGGLGEAFF. The CDR3 nucleotides read TGCGCCAGCAGCCAAGAAGGGGGACTTGGTGAAGCTTTCTTT.

The chain couples TRBV19 to TRBJ1-2; the match to TRBD1 covers 9 bases. The germline gives CDR1 LNHDA, CDR2 SQIVND (reference sequence). J gave up 2 bases and V 7 bases, and 8 bases lay outside the gene matches. The CDR3 length is 15 residues. For the CDR3, the DNA is TGTGCCAGTAACTTAGGACAGGGGATCAACTATGGCTACACCTTC. Amino acid sequence: CASNLGQGINYGYTF.

This clonotype was detected many times. This rearrangement joins TRBV7-2 to TRBJ1-2; D unclear. CDR1 and CDR2 (germline): SGHTA, FQGNSA. CDR3 length: 14 residues. V lost 2 bases and J 8 bases, leaving 15 bases between the germline ends. The CDR3 is CASSLYRDPRGYTF. The CDR3 region has the DNA TGTGCCAGCAGCTTATATAGAGATCCTCGGGGCTACACCTTC.

In its sample, this clonotype was seen many times. The chain is built from TRBV20-1 and TRBJ2-1; D possibly corresponds to TRBD2 (6 bases). Deletions cut 5 bases from V and 8 bases from J, with 22 bases between. Germline V gene lookup returns CDR1 DFQATT and CDR2 SNEGSKA (reference sequence). This CDR3 contains 15 residues. The CDR3 DNA reads as TGCAGTGCTCCTCTCTCGGGACTGAGTCTCGATGAGCAGTTCTTC. This codes for CSAPLSGLSLDEQFF.